Here is one T cell receptor beta chain with its context. The antigen is undetermined. The source of the sample is a study of cytomegalovirus exposure and HLA in healthy donors. Study-wide results and limits: Presence/absence comparisons presumed near-even sequencing depth among donors. A link between a missense DCLRE1C variant and TCR beta V- and J-gene trimming emerged from a later analysis. CMV serostatus was the only immune exposure information that was available.

Looked up from germline, CDR1 is LNHNV and CDR2 is YYDKDF (reference sequence). Trimming cost V 0 bases and J 6 bases, with 8 bases left between them. This CDR3 comprises 14 residues. 60 Vbeta and 13 Jbeta primers were used in PCR. In the study's own analysis: Roughly 12 million of some 80 million unique TCR beta chains were shared, per a later count. Sequencing was performed with immunoSEQ multiplex PCR; in TCRdb, only in-frame clones are kept and a portion is missing. Clonal size and the V and J genes are those of that table, whereas D and trimming came from the DNA. The data contain approximately 100,000 clones, around 80% of them seen just once; the ten biggest clones take up 13% to 15%.

The sample taken for sequencing was PBMCs. The origin of this receptor is a male donor in good health and CMV-seropositive. This chain links TRBV15 with TRBJ2-2; weak D call: TRBD2 (6 bases). CDR3: CATSRESGSGELFF. In nucleotides, the CDR3 is TGTGCCACCAGCAGAGAGAGCGGGTCCGGGGAGCTGTTTTTT.